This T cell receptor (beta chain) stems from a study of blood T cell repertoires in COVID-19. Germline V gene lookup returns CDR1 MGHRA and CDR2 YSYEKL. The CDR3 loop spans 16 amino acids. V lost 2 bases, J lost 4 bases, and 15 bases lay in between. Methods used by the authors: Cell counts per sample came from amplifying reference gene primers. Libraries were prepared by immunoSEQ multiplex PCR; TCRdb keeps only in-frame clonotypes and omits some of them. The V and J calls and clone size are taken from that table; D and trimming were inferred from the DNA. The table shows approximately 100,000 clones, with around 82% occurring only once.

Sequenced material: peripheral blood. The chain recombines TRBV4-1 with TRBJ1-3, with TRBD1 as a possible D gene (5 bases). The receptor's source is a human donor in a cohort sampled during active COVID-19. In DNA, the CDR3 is TGCGCCAGCAGCCAACCAGGGTCCGGGCGCGGAAACACCATATATTTT. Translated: CASSQPGSGRGNTIYF.